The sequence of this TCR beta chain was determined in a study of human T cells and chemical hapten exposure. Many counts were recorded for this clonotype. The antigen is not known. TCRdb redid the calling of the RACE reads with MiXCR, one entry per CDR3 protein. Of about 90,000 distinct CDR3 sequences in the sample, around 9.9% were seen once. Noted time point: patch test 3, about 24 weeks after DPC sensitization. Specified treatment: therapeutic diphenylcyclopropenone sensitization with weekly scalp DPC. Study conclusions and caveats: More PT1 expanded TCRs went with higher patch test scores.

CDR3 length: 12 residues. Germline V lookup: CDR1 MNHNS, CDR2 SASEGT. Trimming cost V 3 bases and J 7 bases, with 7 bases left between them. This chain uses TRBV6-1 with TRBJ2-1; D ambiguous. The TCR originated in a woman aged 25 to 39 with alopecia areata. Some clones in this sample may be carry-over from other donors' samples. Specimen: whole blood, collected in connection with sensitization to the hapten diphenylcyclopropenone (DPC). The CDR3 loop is CASSDQLNEQFF. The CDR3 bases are TGTGCCAGCAGTGATCAGCTTAATGAGCAGTTCTTC.